The clone carrying this T cell receptor beta chain was detected only a few times. TCRdb fed the reads into MiXCR, producing one record per CDR3 protein. Altogether 300,000 or so distinct CDR3 sequences are present, roughly 25% being singletons, with the ten largest covering approximately 15%. The data are from a study of T cell repertoires in cytomegalovirus infection. Trimming left V 0 bases short and J 2 bases short, with 4 bases between. The CDR3 is 14 amino acids. Germline V CDR1 and CDR2: LNHNV, YYDKDF (reference sequence). The sample was PBMCs. V gene TRBV15 combines with J gene TRBJ1-4; the D is unclear. This TCR was sampled from a human donor in good health (CMV status not recorded). Some clones in this sample may be carry-over from other donors' samples. The CDR3 loop reads CATSRDRTNEKLFF. CDR3 nucleotides: TGTGCCACCAGCAGAGATCGGACTAATGAAAAACTGTTTTTT. Complete variable domain (other parts from reference TRBV15 and TRBJ1-4): DAMVIQNPRYQVTQFGKPVTLSCSQTLNHNVMYWYQQKSSQAPKLLFHYYDKDFNNEADTPDNFQSRRPNTSFCFLDIRSPGLGDTAMYLCATSRDRTNEKLFFGSGTQLSVL.